A single sample is the source of the 16 T cell receptor beta chains below, sequenced in a study of memory B cells and T cells in multiple sclerosis. No cognate antigen is known for these TCRs. TCRdb keeps only in-frame clones here, not all; method: immunoSEQ multiplex PCR. The top ten hold roughly 1% of the sample, which has over 35,000 clones, over 70% seen once. CFSE-dim autoproliferating and CFSE-high non-proliferating T cells from unstimulated culture were sequenced separately. Pooled replicate wells came from approximately 5x10^7 CFSE-labeled PBMCs cultured approximately seven days without stimulus. Sequencing used PBMCs from blood kept in culture. Receptors originate from a human donor with multiple sclerosis.

This chain links TRBV7-2 with TRBJ2-3; TRBD2 matches 8 bases. The CDR3 is 15 residues long. Looked up from germline, CDR1 is SGHTA and CDR2 is FQGNSA. The V segment lost 1 base and the J segment 2 bases; nucleotides outside the gene matches: 2. Here the CDR3 reads CASSLERGTTDTQYF. DNA of the CDR3: TGTGCCAGCAGCTTAGAGCGGGGGACCACAGATACGCAGTATTTT.

This clone was detected once. The chain is built from TRBV9 and TRBJ2-3; tentatively, D is TRBD2 (7 bases). Trimming removed 7 bases at V and 7 bases at J, with 28 bases between. Germline CDR1 SGDLS, CDR2 YYNGEE. CDR3 length: 17 amino acids. Written as DNA, the CDR3 is TGTGCCAGCGCCCCGAAGGGGGGGAACCCAGAACGGCATACGCAGTATTTT. Translation: CASAPKGGNPERHTQYF.

J is TRBJ2-1 and V is TRBV6-6; TRBD2 is a possible D gene (7 bases). This CDR3 contains 13 residues. V shed 10 bases and J shed 9 bases, with 19 bases lying between them. Germline loops: CDR1 MNHNY, CDR2 SVGAGI (reference sequence). CDR3 nucleotides: TGTGCCACTTGGTGGGGGGGCCAGTCTGAGCAGTTCTTC. It encodes CATWWGGQSEQFF.

This clone was counted between two and nine times. The CDR3 DNA follows: TGTGCCAGCAGTGCCCAAGCGGGGGTCTACGAGCAGTACTTC. Translating it yields CASSAQAGVYEQYF. This sequence joins TRBV6-4 and TRBJ2-7; 8 nucleotides agree with TRBD2. The germline CDR1 and CDR2 sequences are MRHNA and SNTAGT. Trimming at V came to 4 bases and at J to 3 bases, leaving 5 bases not matched to a gene. The CDR3 runs 14 residues.

This chain links TRBV29-1 with TRBJ1-5; the match to TRBD1 covers 7 bases. Germline trimming cut 0 bases from V and 1 base from J; bases unmatched to any gene: 3. Germline V gives CDR1 SQVTM, CDR2 ANQGSEA. CDR3 size: 15 residues. The CDR3 sequence is CSVEDPGQSNQPQHF. CDR3 nucleotide sequence: TGCAGCGTTGAAGATCCGGGACAGAGCAATCAGCCCCAGCATTTT.

The rearrangement joins TRBV19 to TRBJ1-5, with TRBD1 matching over 9 bases. V was clipped by 4 bases and J by 5 bases; unmatched bases: 6. CDR1 and CDR2 (germline): LNHDA, SQIVND (reference sequence). The CDR3 is 15 amino acids. The DNA for the CDR3 is TGTGCCAGTAGTAACACACAGGGGGCGTATCAGCCCCAGCATTTT. It encodes CASSNTQGAYQPQHF.

V is TRBV2 and J is TRBJ2-7; 7 bases agree with TRBD2. Germline CDR1 SNHLY, CDR2 FYNNEI. CDR3 length: 15 residues. V lost 8 bases to trimming and J lost 0 bases; unmatched junction nucleotides: 10. The CDR3 reads CASGLASGASYEQYF. The CDR3 nucleotides read TGTGCCAGCGGACTTGCAAGCGGGGCCTCCTACGAGCAGTACTTC.

The rearrangement uses TRBV18 and TRBJ1-4; 7 positions agree with TRBD1. Losses at the gene ends were 3 bases for V and 5 bases for J; bases not matched to a gene: 12. The length of the CDR3 is 17 residues. The germline gives CDR1 KGHSH, CDR2 LQKENI. CDR3 amino acids: CASSPPGGGEPNEKLFF. Here the CDR3 DNA reads TGTGCCAGCTCACCTCCAGGGGGGGGCGAGCCGAATGAAAAACTGTTTTTT.

V usage is TRBV27 and J usage is TRBJ1-2, with TRBD1 matching 9 bases. The V and J ends lost 7 bases and 2 bases, in that order; junction bases with no gene match: 8. The CDR3 spans 15 residues. Germline-derived CDR1 and CDR2 are MNHEY and SMNVEV (reference sequence). The CDR3 sequence: CASTFNGQGNYGYTF. CDR3 nucleotides: TGTGCCAGCACCTTTAATGGACAGGGGAACTATGGCTACACCTTC.

This clone was recorded a few times. The V gene is TRBV7-9, the J gene TRBJ1-4; 9 nucleotides agree with TRBD1. Trimming removed 4 bases from V and 5 bases from J; junction bases left unmatched: 14. Germline CDR1 and CDR2: SEHNR and FQNEAQ (reference sequence). This CDR3 is built from 18 residues. The CDR3 DNA reads as TGTGCCAGCAGCTCCCCCCCGGGACAGGGACCAGTCAATGAAAAACTGTTTTTT. Translation gives CASSSPPGQGPVNEKLFF.

V usage is TRBV4-2 and J usage is TRBJ2-1; 8 bases match TRBD1. The CDR3 covers 17 residues. V was clipped by 4 bases and J by 1 base; unmatched bases: 9. CDR1 is LGHNA and CDR2 is YNFKEQ in the germline V gene. The CDR3 loop reads CASSPRLRDRSYNEQFF. For the CDR3, the DNA is TGTGCCAGCAGCCCCAGACTAAGGGACAGGTCCTACAATGAGCAGTTCTTC.

The chain is built from TRBV9 and TRBJ2-7; D remains unclear. The germline gives CDR1 SGDLS, CDR2 YYNGEE. V shed 0 bases and J shed 4 bases, with 11 bases lying between them. The CDR3 runs to 14 residues. Here the CDR3 DNA reads TGTGCCAGCAGCGTAGCCCTCGGCCCATACGAGCAGTACTTC. Amino acids: CASSVALGPYEQYF.

This clone was counted a few times. V usage is TRBV4-1 and J usage is TRBJ1-2; D is perhaps TRBD1 (6 bases). The CDR3 totals 15 residues. Trimming left V 1 base short and J 7 bases short, with 16 bases between. Germline V gene data show CDR1 as MGHRA and CDR2 as YSYEKL. This CDR3 reads CASSQVLSRGGGYTF. The DNA of the CDR3 is TGCGCCAGCAGCCAAGTTCTATCCAGGGGAGGTGGCTACACCTTC.

V and J are TRBV7-6 and TRBJ2-3, with TRBD1 matching 10 bases. J lost 4 bases, V lost 6 bases, and 4 bases had no gene match. The germline gives CDR1 SGHVS, CDR2 FNYEAQ. The CDR3 runs to 14 residues. CDR3 residues: CASSSGQGPDTQYF. In nucleotides, the CDR3 is TGTGCCAGCAGTTCGGGACAGGGGCCAGATACGCAGTATTTT.

This sequence joins TRBV5-1 and TRBJ1-1; 8 nucleotides line up with TRBD1. This CDR3 spans 15 amino acids. V was clipped by 2 bases and J by 1 base; unmatched bases: 4. Germline V gives CDR1 SGHRS, CDR2 YFSETQ. The CDR3 DNA reads as TGCGCCAGCAGCTTCGGGACAGGCGAGAACACTGAAGCTTTCTTT. It yields the protein CASSFGTGENTEAFF.

V is TRBV7-8 and J is TRBJ2-7; D is uncertain. The V end lost 5 bases, the J end lost 0 bases, and 8 bases lay between the germline ends. The CDR3 length is 13 residues. Germline values: CDR1 SGHVS, CDR2 FQNEAQ. The chain's CDR3 is CASSPRSSYEQYF. The CDR3 DNA reads TGTGCCAGCAGCCCAAGATCCTCCTACGAGCAGTACTTC.